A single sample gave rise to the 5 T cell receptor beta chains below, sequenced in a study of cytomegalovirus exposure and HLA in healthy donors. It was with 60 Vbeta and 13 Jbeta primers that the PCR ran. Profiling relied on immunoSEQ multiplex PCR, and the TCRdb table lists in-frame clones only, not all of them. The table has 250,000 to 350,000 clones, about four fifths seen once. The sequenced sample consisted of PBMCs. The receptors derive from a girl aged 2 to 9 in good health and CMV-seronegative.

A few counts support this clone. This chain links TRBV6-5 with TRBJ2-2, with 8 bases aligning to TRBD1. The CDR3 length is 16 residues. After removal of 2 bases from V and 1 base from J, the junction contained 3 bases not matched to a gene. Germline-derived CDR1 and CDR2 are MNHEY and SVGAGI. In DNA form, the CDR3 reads TGTGCCAGCAGTTACGACAGGGGTTGGAACACCGGGGAGCTGTTTTTT. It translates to CASSYDRGWNTGELFF.

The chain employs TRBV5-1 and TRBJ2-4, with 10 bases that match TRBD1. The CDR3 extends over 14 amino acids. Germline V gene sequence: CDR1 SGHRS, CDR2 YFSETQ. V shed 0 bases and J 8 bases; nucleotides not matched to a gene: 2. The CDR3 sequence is CASSLAGTGDIQYF. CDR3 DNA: TGCGCCAGCAGCTTGGCCGGGACAGGGGACATTCAGTACTTC. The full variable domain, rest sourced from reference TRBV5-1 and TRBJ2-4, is KAGVTQTPRYLIKTRGQQVTLSCSPISGHRSVSWYQQTPGQGLQFLFEYFSETQRNKGNFPGRFSGRQFSNSRSEMNVSTLELGDSALYLCASSLAGTGDIQYFGAGTRLSVL.

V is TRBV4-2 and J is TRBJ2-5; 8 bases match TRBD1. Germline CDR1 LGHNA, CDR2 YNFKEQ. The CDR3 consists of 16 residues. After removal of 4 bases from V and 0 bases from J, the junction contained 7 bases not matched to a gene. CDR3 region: CASSPGQGVYQETQYF. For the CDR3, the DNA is TGTGCCAGCAGCCCCGGACAGGGAGTGTACCAAGAGACCCAGTACTTC.

The CDR3 DNA follows: TGTGCCAGCAGCCCTGACAGGGGTAATGAAAAACTGTTTTTT. It encodes CASSPDRGNEKLFF. The V call is TRBV7-9, the J call TRBJ1-4; 8 bases are a match to TRBD1. The CDR3 extends over 14 amino acids. Germline V lookup: CDR1 SEHNR, CDR2 FQNEAQ (reference sequence). After removal of 5 bases from V and 4 bases from J, the junction contained 3 bases not matched to a gene.

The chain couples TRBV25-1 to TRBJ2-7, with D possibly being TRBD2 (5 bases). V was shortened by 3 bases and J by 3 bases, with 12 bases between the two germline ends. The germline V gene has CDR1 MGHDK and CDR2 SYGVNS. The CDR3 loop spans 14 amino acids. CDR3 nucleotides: TGTGCCAGCAGTGATACCGGTCGGGGCTACGAGCAGTACTTC. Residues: CASSDTGRGYEQYF.